This entry describes one T cell receptor (beta chain). Its target is not known. No DNA is given; TCRdb re-called the 5' RACE reads and lists each CDR3 protein once. This sample carries almost 450,000 distinct CDR3 sequences, with 7.3% going to the ten biggest clones. This record comes from a study of T cells expressing NK-cell markers. Overall study: It was sorted CD3+CD56-NKG2C+, CD3+CD56+NKG2C- and CD3+CD56+NKG2C+ T cells that provided the TCR beta repertoires.

Study-level findings and limits: About six donors showed dominant NKG2C+ clonotypes comprising about 1.0-7.5% of their CD8+ T cells. No clear determination of HCMV specificity was made for expanded NKG2C+ T cell clones.

Sequenced sample: blood T cells: a sorted CD56 or NKG2C T cell subset, CD4+ or CD8+ T cells, or bulk PBMC T cells (not recorded which). The receptor's source is a woman between 18 and 75 years old in good health.

The CDR3 reads CSARQLDRVMGEQFF. The genes are TRBV20-1 and TRBJ2-1; TCRdb names TRBD1, which stays unverified in the absence of DNA. The CDR3 sequence is 15 residues long. Germline V gene lookup returns CDR1 DFQATT and CDR2 SNEGSKA (reference sequence).